Many counts were recorded for the clone carrying this T cell receptor beta chain. What it binds is unknown. This entry is derived from a study of beta chain features in type 1 diabetes. The CDR3 loop spans 13 amino acids. Germline assignment: CDR1 SQVTM and CDR2 ANQGSEA. Trimming cost V 3 bases and J 4 bases; bases outside gene matches: 5. Regarding the study as a whole: Shortening that was moderate but significant affected the TCRB CDR3s of Type 1 diabetes patients in all four CD4+ subsets. Reduced insertions and increased deletions marked VDJ junctions in type 1 diabetes patients.

Every isolated RNA sample was fully reverse transcribed, so sequencing captured expressed TCRB transcripts. The protocol was immunoSEQ multiplex PCR, while the TCRdb copy is restricted to in-frame clones and leaves out a portion. The sample yields 150,000 to 170,000 clones, roughly 8% seen once. The chain carries TRBV29-1 and TRBJ2-7, with 8 bases matching TRBD1. Material: central memory CD4+ T cells from blood. This receptor was taken from a man aged 18 to 30 in good health. As DNA, the CDR3 is TGCAGCGTTGAGACAGGGGCGACATACGAGCAGTACTTC. This translates into CSVETGATYEQYF.